The source of this T cell receptor beta chain is a study of shared clonotypes between healthy human individuals. Study outcomes and limitations: Clonotype sharing among the donors was expected to vary with sequencing depth.

The method was immunoSEQ multiplex PCR; TCRdb's version includes in-frame clones alone and lacks a portion of them. The table shows roughly 2.2 million clones, with about 92% occurring only once. This CDR3 contains 13 residues. Looked up from germline, CDR1 is GTSNPN and CDR2 is SVGIG (reference sequence). The V gene lost 4 bases and the J gene lost 5 bases, with 14 bases spanning the gap. This clone was observed a handful of times. The target antigen is unknown. Material: naive CD4+ T cells from PBMCs. Subset given: CD45RA+ positively selected. The source of this sequence is a man between 18 and 35 years old in good health. Some clones in this sample may be carry-over from other donors' samples. This chain uses TRBV30 with TRBJ2-5, with D tentatively TRBD1 or TRBD2 (6 bases each). The CDR3, as DNA: TGTGCCTGGATGCGGGACACGGTCGAGACCCAGTACTTC. It encodes CAWMRDTVETQYF.